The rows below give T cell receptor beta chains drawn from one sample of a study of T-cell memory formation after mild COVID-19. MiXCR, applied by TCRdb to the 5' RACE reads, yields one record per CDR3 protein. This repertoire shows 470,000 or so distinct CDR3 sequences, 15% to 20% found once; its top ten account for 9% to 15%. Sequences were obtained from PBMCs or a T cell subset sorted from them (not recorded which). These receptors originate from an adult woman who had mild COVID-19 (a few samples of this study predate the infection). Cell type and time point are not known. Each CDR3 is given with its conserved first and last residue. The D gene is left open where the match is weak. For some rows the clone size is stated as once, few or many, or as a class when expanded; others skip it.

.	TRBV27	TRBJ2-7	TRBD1	CASNPTGGGNEQYF	TGTGCCAGTAATCCCACAGGGGGCGGTAACGAGCAGTACTTC
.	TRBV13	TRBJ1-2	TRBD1	CASSLIGQGQNYGYTF	TGTGCCAGCAGCTTAATTGGACAGGGGCAAAACTATGGCTACACCTTC
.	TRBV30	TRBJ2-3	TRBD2	CAWSAGGQADTQYF	TGTGCCTGGAGTGCGGGGGGGCAGGCAGATACGCAGTATTTT
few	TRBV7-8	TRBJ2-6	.	CASLSPYSDSSGANVLTF	TGTGCCAGCCTCTCCCCGTACAGTGACAGCTCTGGGGCCAACGTCCTGACTTTC
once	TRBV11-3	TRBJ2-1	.	CASSSTTGTYYNEQFF	TGTGCCAGCAGCTCGACGACCGGGACATACTACAATGAGCAGTTCTTC
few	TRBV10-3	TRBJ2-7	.	CAISDATYEQYF	TGTGCCATCAGTGACGCGACCTACGAGCAGTACTTC
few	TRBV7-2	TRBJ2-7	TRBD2	CASSVDGGGPYEQYF	TGTGCCAGCAGCGTCGATGGGGGAGGGCCCTACGAGCAGTACTTC
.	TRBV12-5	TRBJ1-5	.	CASGLVLSGQYNQPQHF	TGTGCTAGTGGTTTGGTATTATCTGGACAGTACAATCAGCCCCAGCATTTT
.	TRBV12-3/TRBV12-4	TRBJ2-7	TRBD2	CASSFSGGGAREQYF	TGTGCCAGCAGTTTCTCCGGCGGGGGGGCCCGGGAGCAGTACTTC
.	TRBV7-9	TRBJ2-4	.	CASSLAQMISVENIQYF	TGTGCCAGCAGCTTAGCGCAGATGATTTCTGTAGAAAACATTCAGTACTTC
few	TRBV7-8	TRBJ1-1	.	CASSTSGSYTEAFF	TGTGCCAGCAGCACCTCGGGATCATACACTGAAGCTTTCTTT
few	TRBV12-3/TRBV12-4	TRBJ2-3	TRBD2	CASSFRRGVTDTQYF	TGTGCCAGCAGTTTTAGGCGGGGGGTCACAGATACGCAGTATTTT
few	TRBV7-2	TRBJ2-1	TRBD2	CASSSRWVGGRNEQFF	TGTGCCAGCAGCTCCCGTTGGGTTGGCGGGAGGAATGAGCAGTTCTTC